This T cell receptor (beta chain) was sequenced for a study of Graves' ophthalmopathy and Graves' hyperthyroidism. For the study at large: The authors collected peripheral blood at initial diagnosis, before any treatment.

Overall study results and limits: From stable hyperthyroidism, ophthalmopathy was separated by a 13-signature model with 85% to 90% sensitivity and approximately 84% specificity.

The CDR3 totals 14 residues. V lost 0 bases, J lost 9 bases, and 9 bases lay in between. Germline-derived CDR1 and CDR2 are SGHAT and FQDESV (reference sequence). For repertoire sequencing, the TCR beta CDR3 regions were amplified from RNA transcripts. The workflow started with a first-round RT-PCR run with HTBI primers and then moved on to a second-round multiplex PCR. Each CDR3 protein is one row after TCRdb ran MiXCR on the multiplex PCR reads. The table has hundreds of thousands of distinct CDR3 sequences, under 50% seen once; the top ten hold 3.3%. Clinical symptoms, serum thyroxine, TRAb, thyroid ultrasound and orbital computed tomography formed the basis of diagnosis. Of note for this clonotype: The antigen is undetermined.

The sequenced sample was peripheral blood. This chain links TRBV11-1 with TRBJ1-6; maybe TRBD1 (5 bases). This TCR was sampled from an adult man with Graves' ophthalmopathy. The CDR3 bases are TGTGCCAGCAGCTTAGCTGGGGGAGGTTCACCCCTCCACTTT. It encodes CASSLAGGGSPLHF.